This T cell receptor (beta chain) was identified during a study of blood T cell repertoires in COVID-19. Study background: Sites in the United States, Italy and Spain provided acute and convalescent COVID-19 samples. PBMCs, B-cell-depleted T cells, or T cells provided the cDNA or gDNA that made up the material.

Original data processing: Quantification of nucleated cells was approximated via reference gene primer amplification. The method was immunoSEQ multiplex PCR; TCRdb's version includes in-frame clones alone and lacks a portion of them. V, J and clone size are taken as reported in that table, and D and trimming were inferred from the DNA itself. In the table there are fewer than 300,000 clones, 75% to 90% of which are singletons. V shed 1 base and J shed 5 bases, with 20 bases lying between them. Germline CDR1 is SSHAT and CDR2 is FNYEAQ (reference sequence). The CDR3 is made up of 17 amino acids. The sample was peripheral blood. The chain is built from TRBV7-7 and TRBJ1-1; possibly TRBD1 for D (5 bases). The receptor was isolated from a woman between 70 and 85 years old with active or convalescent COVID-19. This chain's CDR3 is CASSLGGPPMAVTEAFF. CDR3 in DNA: TGTGCCAGCAGCTTAGGGGGCCCCCCTATGGCTGTGACTGAAGCTTTCTTT.